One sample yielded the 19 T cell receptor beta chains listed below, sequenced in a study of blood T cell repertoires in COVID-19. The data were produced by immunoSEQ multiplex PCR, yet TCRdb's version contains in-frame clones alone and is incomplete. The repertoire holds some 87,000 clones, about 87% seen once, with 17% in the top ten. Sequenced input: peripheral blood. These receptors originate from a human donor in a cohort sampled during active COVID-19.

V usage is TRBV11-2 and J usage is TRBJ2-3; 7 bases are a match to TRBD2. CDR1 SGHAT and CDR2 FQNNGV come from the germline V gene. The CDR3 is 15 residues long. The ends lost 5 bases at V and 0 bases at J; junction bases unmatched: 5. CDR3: CASSPQRGSTDTQYF. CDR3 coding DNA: TGTGCCAGCAGCCCCCAGCGGGGAAGCACAGATACGCAGTATTTT.

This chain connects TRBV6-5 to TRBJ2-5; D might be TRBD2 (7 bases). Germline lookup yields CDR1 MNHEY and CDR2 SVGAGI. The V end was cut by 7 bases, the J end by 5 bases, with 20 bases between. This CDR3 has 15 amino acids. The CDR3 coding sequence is TGTGCCAGCATCTCCCTTCGGGGGGCACGCGAGACCCAGTACTTC. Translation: CASISLRGARETQYF.

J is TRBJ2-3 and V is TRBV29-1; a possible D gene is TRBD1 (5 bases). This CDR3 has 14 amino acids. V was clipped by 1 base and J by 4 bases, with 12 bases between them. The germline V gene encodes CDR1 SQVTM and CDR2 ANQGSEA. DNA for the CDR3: TGCAGCGTTGAAGTGGGCAGGGCTCCAGATACGCAGTATTTT. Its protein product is CSVEVGRAPDTQYF.

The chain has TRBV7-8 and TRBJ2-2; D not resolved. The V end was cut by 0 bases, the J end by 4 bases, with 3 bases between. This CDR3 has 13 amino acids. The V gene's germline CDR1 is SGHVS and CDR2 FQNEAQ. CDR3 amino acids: CASSLASTGELFF. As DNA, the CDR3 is TGTGCCAGCAGCTTAGCGAGCACCGGGGAGCTGTTTTTT.

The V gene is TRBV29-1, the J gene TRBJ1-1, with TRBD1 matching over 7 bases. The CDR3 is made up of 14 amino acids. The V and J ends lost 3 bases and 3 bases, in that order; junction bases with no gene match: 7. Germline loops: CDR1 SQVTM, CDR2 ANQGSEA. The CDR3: CSVDFWDRDTEAFF. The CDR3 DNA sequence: TGCAGCGTTGATTTTTGGGACAGAGACACTGAAGCTTTCTTT.

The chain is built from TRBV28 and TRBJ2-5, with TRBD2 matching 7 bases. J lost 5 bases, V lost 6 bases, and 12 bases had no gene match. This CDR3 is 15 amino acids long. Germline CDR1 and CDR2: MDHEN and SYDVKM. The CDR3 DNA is TGTGCCAGCAGGAACAGTCGGACTAGGCGGGAGACCCAGTACTTC. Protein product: CASRNSRTRRETQYF.

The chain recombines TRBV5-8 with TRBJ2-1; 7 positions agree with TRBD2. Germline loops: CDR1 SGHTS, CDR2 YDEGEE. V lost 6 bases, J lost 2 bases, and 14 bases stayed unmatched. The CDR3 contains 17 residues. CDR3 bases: TGTGCCAGCACGCTAGGAGCGTCGGCGGGGGCCTACAATGAGCAGTTCTTC. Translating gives CASTLGASAGAYNEQFF.

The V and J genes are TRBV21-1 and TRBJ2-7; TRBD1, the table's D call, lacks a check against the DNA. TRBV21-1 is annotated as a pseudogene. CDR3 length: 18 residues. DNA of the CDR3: TGTGCCAGCAGCAAGCTAGATCACGGGACAGGTATTTCCTACGAGCAGTACTTC. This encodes CASSKLDHGTGISYEQYF.

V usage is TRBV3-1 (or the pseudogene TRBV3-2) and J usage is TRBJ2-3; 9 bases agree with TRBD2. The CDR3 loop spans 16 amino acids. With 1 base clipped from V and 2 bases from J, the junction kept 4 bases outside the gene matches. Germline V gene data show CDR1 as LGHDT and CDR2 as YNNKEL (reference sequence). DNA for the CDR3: TGTGCCAGCAGCCAAGGGCTAGCGGGGACCACAGATACGCAGTATTTT. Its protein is CASSQGLAGTTDTQYF.

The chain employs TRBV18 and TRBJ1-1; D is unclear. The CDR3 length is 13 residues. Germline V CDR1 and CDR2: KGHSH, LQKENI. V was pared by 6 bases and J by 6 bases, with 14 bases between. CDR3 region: CASSPEPMAEAFF. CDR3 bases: TGTGCCAGCTCCCCGGAGCCTATGGCTGAAGCTTTCTTT.

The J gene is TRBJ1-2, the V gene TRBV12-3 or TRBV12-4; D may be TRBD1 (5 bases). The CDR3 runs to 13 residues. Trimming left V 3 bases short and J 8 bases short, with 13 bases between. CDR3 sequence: CASSFGGTGGYTF. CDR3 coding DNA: TGTGCCAGCAGTTTTGGCGGGACCGGCGGCTACACCTTC.

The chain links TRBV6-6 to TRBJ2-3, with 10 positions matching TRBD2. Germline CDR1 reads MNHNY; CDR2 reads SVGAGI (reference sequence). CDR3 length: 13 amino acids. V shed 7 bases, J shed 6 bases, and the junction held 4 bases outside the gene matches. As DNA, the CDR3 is TGTGCCAGCACCGAACTAGCGGGGGATACGCAGTATTTT. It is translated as CASTELAGDTQYF.

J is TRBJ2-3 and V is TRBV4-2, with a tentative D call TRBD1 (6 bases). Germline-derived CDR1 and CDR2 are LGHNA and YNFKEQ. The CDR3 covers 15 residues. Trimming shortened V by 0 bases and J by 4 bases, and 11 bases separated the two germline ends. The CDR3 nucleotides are TGTGCCAGCAGCCAAGATGACAGGAATTCAGATACGCAGTATTTT. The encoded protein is CASSQDDRNSDTQYF.

CDR3 DNA: TGTGCCAGCAGCTTACAGGGGACTAGGAATGGGGGGGAGCTGTTTTTT. Protein sequence: CASSLQGTRNGGELFF. This chain uses TRBV7-2 with TRBJ2-2; 8 bases are shared with TRBD2. This CDR3 is built from 16 residues. Looked up from germline, CDR1 is SGHTA and CDR2 is FQGNSA. The V segment lost 2 bases and the J segment 8 bases; nucleotides outside the gene matches: 10.

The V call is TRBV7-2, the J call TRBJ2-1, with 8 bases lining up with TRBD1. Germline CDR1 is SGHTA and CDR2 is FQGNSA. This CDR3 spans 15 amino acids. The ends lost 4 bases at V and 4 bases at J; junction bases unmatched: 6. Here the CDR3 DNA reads TGTGCCAGCAGCTCCGGACAGGGACGGTACAATGAGCAGTTCTTC. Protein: CASSSGQGRYNEQFF.

DNA for the CDR3: TGTGCCAGCATCCCAGGGACTTCGAACACCGGGGAGCTGTTTTTT. Translated: CASIPGTSNTGELFF. This chain uses TRBV7-3 with TRBJ2-2; D perhaps matches TRBD2 (6 bases). There are 15 residues in the CDR3. The ends were cut back, 7 bases at V and 0 bases at J, with 12 bases in the middle. The germline gives CDR1 SGHTA, CDR2 FQGTGA.

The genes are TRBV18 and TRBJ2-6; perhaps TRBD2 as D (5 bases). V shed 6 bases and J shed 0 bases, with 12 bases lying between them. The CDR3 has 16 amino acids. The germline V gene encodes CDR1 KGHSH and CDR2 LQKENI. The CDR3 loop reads CASSGGKGSGANVLTF. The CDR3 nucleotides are TGTGCCAGCTCCGGAGGAAAAGGCTCTGGGGCCAACGTCCTGACTTTC.

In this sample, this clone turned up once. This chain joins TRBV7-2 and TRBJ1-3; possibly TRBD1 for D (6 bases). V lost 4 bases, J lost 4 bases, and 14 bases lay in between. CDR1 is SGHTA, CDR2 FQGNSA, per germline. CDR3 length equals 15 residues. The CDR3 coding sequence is TGTGCCAGCAGCTCTCAGACAGGAACCGGAAACACCATATATTTT. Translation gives CASSSQTGTGNTIYF.

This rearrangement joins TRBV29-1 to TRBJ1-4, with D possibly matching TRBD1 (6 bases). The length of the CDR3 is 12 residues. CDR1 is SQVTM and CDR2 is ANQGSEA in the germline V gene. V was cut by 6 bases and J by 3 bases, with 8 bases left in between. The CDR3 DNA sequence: TGCAGCGTGGGGGCGTCTAATGAAAAACTGTTTTTT. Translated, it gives CSVGASNEKLFF.